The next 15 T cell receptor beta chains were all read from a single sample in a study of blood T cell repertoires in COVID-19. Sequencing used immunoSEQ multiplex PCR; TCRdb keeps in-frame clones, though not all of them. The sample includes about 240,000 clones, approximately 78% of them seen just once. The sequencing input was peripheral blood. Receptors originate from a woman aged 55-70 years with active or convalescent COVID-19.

The DNA of the CDR3 is TGTGCCAGCAGCGTAGGACAGGGGTTGGGGACTGAAGCTTTCTTT. Its protein product is CASSVGQGLGTEAFF. The genes are TRBV9 and TRBJ1-1; 8 bases line up with TRBD1. Germline V gives CDR1 SGDLS, CDR2 YYNGEE. Germline trimming cut 0 bases from V and 5 bases from J; bases unmatched to any gene: 6. The CDR3 has 15 amino acids.

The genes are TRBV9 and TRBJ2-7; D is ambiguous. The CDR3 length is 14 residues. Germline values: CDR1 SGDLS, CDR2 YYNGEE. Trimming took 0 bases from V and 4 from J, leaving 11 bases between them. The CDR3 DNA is TGTGCCAGCAGCGTAGAGCCTGATTCATACGAGCAGTACTTC. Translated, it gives CASSVEPDSYEQYF.

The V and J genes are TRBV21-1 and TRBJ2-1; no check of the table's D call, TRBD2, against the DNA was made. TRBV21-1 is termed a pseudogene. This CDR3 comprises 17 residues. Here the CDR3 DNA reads TGTGCCAGCAGCAAAGAACTAGCGGGGGGGCCGGACAATGAGCAGTTCTTC. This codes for CASSKELAGGPDNEQFF.

The CDR3 is CASTPRGQGAKEQYF. The CDR3 DNA reads TGTGCCAGCACCCCTAGAGGACAGGGGGCGAAGGAGCAGTACTTC. The genes are TRBV6-6 and TRBJ2-7, with TRBD1 matching over 11 bases. CDR3 size: 15 residues. In germline, CDR1 is MNHNY, CDR2 SVGAGI (reference sequence). V gave up 7 bases and J gave up 7 bases; unmatched junction bases: 12.

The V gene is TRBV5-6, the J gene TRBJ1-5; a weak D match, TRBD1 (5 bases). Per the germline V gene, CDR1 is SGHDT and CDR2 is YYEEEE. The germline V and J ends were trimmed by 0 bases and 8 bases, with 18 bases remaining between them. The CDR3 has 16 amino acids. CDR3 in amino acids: CASSLGPQGHQKPQHF. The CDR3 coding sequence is TGTGCCAGCAGCTTGGGCCCCCAGGGTCACCAAAAGCCCCAGCATTTT.

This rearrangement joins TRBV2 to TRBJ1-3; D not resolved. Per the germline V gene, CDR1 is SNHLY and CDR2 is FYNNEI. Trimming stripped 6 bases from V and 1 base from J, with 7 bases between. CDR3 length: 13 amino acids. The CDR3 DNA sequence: TGTGCCAGCAGGGCCTCTTCTGGAAACACCATATATTTT. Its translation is CASRASSGNTIYF.

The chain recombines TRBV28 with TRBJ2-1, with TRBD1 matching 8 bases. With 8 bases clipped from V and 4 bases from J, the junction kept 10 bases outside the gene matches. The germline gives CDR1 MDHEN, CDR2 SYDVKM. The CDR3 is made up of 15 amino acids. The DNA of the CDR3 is TGTGCCAGCTACCCCTCCGGACAGGGATACAATGAGCAGTTCTTC. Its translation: CASYPSGQGYNEQFF.

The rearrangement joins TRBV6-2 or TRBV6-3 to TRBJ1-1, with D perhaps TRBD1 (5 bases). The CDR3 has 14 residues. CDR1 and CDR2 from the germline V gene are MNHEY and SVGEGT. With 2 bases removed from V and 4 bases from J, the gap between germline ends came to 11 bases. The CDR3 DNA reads TGTGCCAGCAGTTACAGAGGGGAGGGCACTGAAGCTTTCTTT. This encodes CASSYRGEGTEAFF.

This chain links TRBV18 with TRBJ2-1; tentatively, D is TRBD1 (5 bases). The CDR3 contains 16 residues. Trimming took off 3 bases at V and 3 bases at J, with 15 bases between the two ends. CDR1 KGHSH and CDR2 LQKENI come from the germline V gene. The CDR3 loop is CASSPRQSRDYNEQFF. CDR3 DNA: TGTGCCAGCTCACCCCGACAGTCCCGCGACTACAATGAGCAGTTCTTC.

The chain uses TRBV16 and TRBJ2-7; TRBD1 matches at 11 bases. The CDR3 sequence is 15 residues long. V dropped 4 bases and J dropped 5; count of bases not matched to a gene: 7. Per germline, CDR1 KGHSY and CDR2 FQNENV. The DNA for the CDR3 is TGTGCCAGCAGCCGGGGGACAGGGGGGTACCACGAGCAGTACTTC. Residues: CASSRGTGGYHEQYF.

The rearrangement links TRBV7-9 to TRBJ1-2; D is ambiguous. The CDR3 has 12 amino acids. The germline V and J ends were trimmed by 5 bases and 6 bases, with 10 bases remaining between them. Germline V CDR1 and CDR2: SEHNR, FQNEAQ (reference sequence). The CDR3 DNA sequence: TGTGCCAGCAGCCGGGGAACTGATGGCTACACCTTC. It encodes CASSRGTDGYTF.

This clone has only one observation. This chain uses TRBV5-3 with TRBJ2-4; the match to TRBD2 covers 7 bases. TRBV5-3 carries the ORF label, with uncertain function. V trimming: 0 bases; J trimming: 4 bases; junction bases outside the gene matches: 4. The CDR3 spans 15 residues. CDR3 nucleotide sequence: TGTGCCAGAAGCTTGGCCTGGGGGGGAAAAAACATTCAGTACTTC. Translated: CARSLAWGGKNIQYF.

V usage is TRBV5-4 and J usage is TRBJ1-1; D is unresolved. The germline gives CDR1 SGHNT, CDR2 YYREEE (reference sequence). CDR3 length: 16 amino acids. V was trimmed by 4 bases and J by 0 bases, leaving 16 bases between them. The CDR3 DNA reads TGTGCCAGCAGCCCACGACCGGAGGCTTTGAACACTGAAGCTTTCTTT. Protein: CASSPRPEALNTEAFF.

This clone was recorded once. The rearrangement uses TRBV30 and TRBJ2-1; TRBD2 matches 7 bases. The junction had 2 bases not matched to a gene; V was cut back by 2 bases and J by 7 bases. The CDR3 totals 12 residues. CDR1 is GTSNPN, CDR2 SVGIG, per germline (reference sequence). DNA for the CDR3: TGTGCCTGGAGTCCGGGGGGAAATGAGCAGTTCTTC. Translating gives CAWSPGGNEQFF.

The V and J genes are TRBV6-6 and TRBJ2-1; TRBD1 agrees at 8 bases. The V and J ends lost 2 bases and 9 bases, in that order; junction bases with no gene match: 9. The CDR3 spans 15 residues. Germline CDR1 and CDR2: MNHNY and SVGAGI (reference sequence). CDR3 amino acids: CASSYPPDRAIEQFF. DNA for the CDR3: TGTGCCAGCAGTTACCCTCCGGACAGGGCTATTGAGCAGTTCTTC.